These 21 T cell receptor beta chains originate from one sample sequenced in a study of control samples from healthy donors and cancer patients. Clones were sequenced by immunoSEQ multiplex PCR, and TCRdb holds only the in-frame ones, with some missing. The top ten hold 13% of the sample, which has 120,000 to 150,000 clones, around 94% seen once. Sequenced sample: blood. The receptors derive from a man in his forties in good health.

This chain joins TRBV11-2 and TRBJ2-7; 11 bases line up with TRBD2. With 2 bases clipped from V and 6 bases from J, the junction kept 3 bases outside the gene matches. The CDR3 covers 14 residues. CDR1 and CDR2 (germline): SGHAT, FQNNGV. Here the CDR3 DNA reads TGTGCCAGCAGCTTAAGGCTAGCGGGAGGCGAGCAGTACTTC. Translating it yields CASSLRLAGGEQYF. The full variable domain, rest sourced from reference TRBV11-2 and TRBJ2-7, is EAGVAQSPRYKIIEKRQSVAFWCNPISGHATLYWYQQILGQGPKLLIQFQNNGVVDDSQLPKDRFSAERLKGVDSTLKIQPAKLEDSAVYLCASSLRLAGGEQYFGPGTRLTVT.

This chain joins TRBV12-3 or TRBV12-4 and TRBJ2-1; D is perhaps TRBD1 (5 bases). The CDR3 loop spans 11 amino acids. V lost 3 bases and J 9 bases, leaving 6 bases between the germline ends. CDR3 nucleotides: TGTGCCAGCAGTTTTCAGGGTGAGCAGTTCTTC. Translating it yields CASSFQGEQFF.

This clone has just a few counts. This chain links TRBV2 with TRBJ1-5; perhaps TRBD1 as D (5 bases). Germline V gene lookup returns CDR1 SNHLY and CDR2 FYNNEI. Trimming removed 8 bases at V and 7 bases at J, with 6 bases between. The length of the CDR3 is 10 residues. The CDR3 sequence: CASGTQPQHF. In DNA, the CDR3 is TGTGCCAGCGGGACCCAGCCCCAGCATTTT.

The chain carries TRBV5-4 and TRBJ2-7; the match to TRBD1 covers 9 bases. CDR3 length: 14 amino acids. Germline trimming cut 6 bases from V and 0 bases from J; bases unmatched to any gene: 4. CDR1 and CDR2 from the germline V gene are SGHNT and YYREEE (reference sequence). CDR3 amino acids: CASKATGGSYEQYF. For the CDR3, the DNA is TGTGCCAGCAAAGCGACAGGGGGCTCCTACGAGCAGTACTTC.

The J gene is TRBJ2-7, the V gene TRBV30; 11 positions match TRBD2. The CDR3 covers 13 residues. The V gene end was trimmed by 8 bases and the J gene end by 2 bases; junction bases not matched to a gene: 5. Germline V CDR1 and CDR2: GTSNPN, SVGIG (reference sequence). CDR3: CAGSGLAAYEQYF. The CDR3 DNA sequence: TGTGCCGGATCGGGACTAGCGGCCTACGAGCAGTACTTC.

The rearrangement links TRBV2 to TRBJ2-2; no firm D call. CDR1 is SNHLY and CDR2 is FYNNEI in the germline V gene. With 3 bases removed from V and 0 bases from J, the gap between germline ends came to 5 bases. The CDR3 runs 14 residues. CDR3 sequence: CASSEASNTGELFF. In DNA, the CDR3 is TGTGCCAGCAGTGAGGCCTCGAACACCGGGGAGCTGTTTTTT.

V gene TRBV10-3 combines with J gene TRBJ2-5; D unresolved. Germline V gene lookup returns CDR1 ENHRY and CDR2 SYGVKD. The ends were cut back, 3 bases at V and 5 bases at J, with 13 bases in the middle. CDR3 length: 14 residues. The CDR3 sequence: CAISEKGDGETQYF. The CDR3 DNA follows: TGTGCCATCAGTGAAAAGGGTGATGGTGAGACCCAGTACTTC.

The chain is built from TRBV5-8 and TRBJ2-2; the D is unclear. Germline values: CDR1 SGHTS, CDR2 YDEGEE. The CDR3 covers 16 residues. The V end lost 1 base, the J end lost 0 bases, and 10 bases lay between the germline ends. Here the CDR3 reads CASSLSGSSNTGELFF. CDR3 nucleotide sequence: TGTGCCAGCAGCTTGTCAGGATCTTCGAACACCGGGGAGCTGTTTTTT.

The chain combines TRBV7-9 with TRBJ1-2; D ambiguous. In germline, CDR1 is SEHNR, CDR2 FQNEAQ (reference sequence). V was cut by 3 bases and J by 4 bases, with 15 bases left in between. This CDR3 is built from 15 residues. The CDR3 DNA follows: TGTGCCAGCAGCTTCGACACGGGTACCGGCTATGGCTACACCTTC. As protein: CASSFDTGTGYGYTF.

J is TRBJ2-7 and V is TRBV4-2, with 9 bases that match TRBD2. Trimming removed 0 bases from V and 6 bases from J; junction bases left unmatched: 6. CDR1 and CDR2 from the germline V gene are LGHNA and YNFKEQ. The CDR3 loop spans 15 amino acids. CDR3 nucleotide sequence: TGTGCCAGCAGCCAAGAAGCGGGGGGTCCAATCGAGCAGTACTTC. This sequence encodes CASSQEAGGPIEQYF.

The rearrangement uses TRBV5-6 and TRBJ1-1; D call uncertain. V was pared by 5 bases and J by 3 bases, with 14 bases between. This CDR3 has 14 amino acids. The V gene's germline CDR1 is SGHDT and CDR2 YYEEEE. CDR3 nucleotide sequence: TGTGCCAGCAGACCCTTTACGGGAGACACTGAAGCTTTCTTT. As protein: CASRPFTGDTEAFF.

The chain links TRBV5-6 to TRBJ1-1; 9 nucleotides align to TRBD1. Trimming cost V 4 bases and J 4 bases; bases outside gene matches: 5. CDR1 and CDR2 from the germline V gene are SGHDT and YYEEEE. The CDR3 is made up of 14 amino acids. This CDR3 reads CASSSGQGTTEAFF. The CDR3 DNA reads TGTGCCAGCAGCAGTGGACAGGGGACCACTGAAGCTTTCTTT.

The V call is TRBV2, the J call TRBJ2-2; D possibly corresponds to TRBD2 (6 bases). Trimming cost V 6 bases and J 3 bases, with 14 bases left between them. Germline CDR1 is SNHLY and CDR2 is FYNNEI. The CDR3 is 15 amino acids. DNA of the CDR3: TGTGCCAGCAGCGGGGGACTGGTCGACACCGGGGAGCTGTTTTTT. It encodes CASSGGLVDTGELFF.

The V gene is TRBV19, the J gene TRBJ1-5; D unresolved. CDR3 size: 12 residues. The germline CDR1 and CDR2 sequences are LNHDA and SQIVND (reference sequence). The germline V and J ends were trimmed by 5 bases and 9 bases, with 11 bases remaining between them. The CDR3 nucleotides read TGTGCCAGTAGTCCCCCAACGCTGCCCCAGCATTTT. Its protein is CASSPPTLPQHF. Filled out from reference TRBV19 and TRBJ1-5, the complete variable domain reads DGGITQSPKYLFRKEGQNVTLSCEQNLNHDAMYWYRQDPGQGLRLIYYSQIVNDFQKGDIAEGYSVSREKKESFPLTVTSAQKNPTAFYLCASSPPTLPQHFGDGTRLSIL.

As concerns this clone: Relative to the germline gene, one junction end is altered; a read error may explain this. The chain has TRBV6-5 and TRBJ1-2; 9 bases match TRBD1. Germline V gene lookup returns CDR1 MNHEY and CDR2 SVGAGI. The CDR3 is 13 residues long. CDR3 nucleotide sequence: TGTGCCAGCAGTAAGGGACAGGGCCATGGCTACACTTTC. The encoded protein is CASSKGQGHGYTF.

The chain links TRBV7-3 to TRBJ2-2; the D is unclear. The V gene lost 6 bases and the J gene lost 0 bases, with 8 bases spanning the gap. CDR1 and CDR2 (germline): SGHTA, FQGTGA. The CDR3 extends over 14 amino acids. CDR3 residues: CASRADANTGELFF. CDR3 bases: TGTGCCAGCAGGGCCGACGCGAACACCGGGGAGCTGTTTTTT.

The genes are TRBV10-2 and TRBJ2-5; D possibly corresponds to TRBD2 (5 bases). Between the trimmed V and J ends, which lost 8 bases and 7 bases, there was a span of 14 bases. Germline values: CDR1 WSHSY, CDR2 SAAADI. This CDR3 region has 12 residues. This CDR3 is CASGIRAGTQYF. DNA of the CDR3: TGCGCCAGCGGGATAAGGGCGGGGACCCAGTACTTC.

This chain connects TRBV6-5 to TRBJ1-4, with D possibly matching TRBD1 (6 bases). Trimming stripped 7 bases from V and 5 bases from J, with 14 bases between. The CDR3 has 14 amino acids. From germline, CDR1 is MNHEY and CDR2 SVGAGI. The CDR3 bases are TGTGCCAGCACCGCACAGGGAAGGAATGAAAAACTGTTTTTT. It yields the protein CASTAQGRNEKLFF.

This clone came up once. Sequence at one end of the junction differs from germline and may be a read error. The CDR3 protein is CASSLFLAGGENEQFF. DNA of the CDR3: TGTGCTAGCAGCTTATTTCTAGCGGGGGGTGAGAATGAGCAGTTCTTC. V usage is TRBV7-7 and J usage is TRBJ2-1; 11 bases line up with TRBD2. The germline V gene encodes CDR1 SSHAT and CDR2 FNYEAQ (reference sequence). This CDR3 contains 16 residues.

This chain links TRBV7-6 with TRBJ1-6, with 7 bases that match TRBD1. The CDR3 is 15 amino acids. V gave up 5 bases and J gave up 6 bases; unmatched junction bases: 7. Germline CDR1 reads SGHVS; CDR2 reads FNYEAQ. In DNA, the CDR3 is TGTGCCAGCAGCACCCGACAGGGAGGTAATTCACCCCTCCACTTT. Amino acid sequence: CASSTRQGGNSPLHF.

The rearrangement uses TRBV5-1 and TRBJ2-2; no clear D. Trimming left V 6 bases short and J 0 bases short, with 9 bases between. The CDR3 is 14 amino acids. Germline CDR1 reads SGHRS; CDR2 reads YFSETQ. This CDR3 is CASTPTANTGELFF. CDR3 sequence (DNA): TGCGCCAGCACGCCCACGGCGAACACCGGGGAGCTGTTTTTT. The full variable domain, with the rest looked up from reference TRBV5-1 and TRBJ2-2, is KAGVTQTPRYLIKTRGQQVTLSCSPISGHRSVSWYQQTPGQGLQFLFEYFSETQRNKGNFPGRFSGRQFSNSRSEMNVSTLELGDSALYLCASTPTANTGELFFGEGSRLTVL.